The 15 T cell receptor beta chains below all came from one sample that was sequenced in a study of blood T cell repertoires in COVID-19. Assay used: immunoSEQ multiplex PCR; TCRdb lists only in-frame clones, some missing. The top ten clones hold approximately 6% of a sample with under 60,000 clones, about 86% of them seen once. Sequencing input: peripheral blood. The origin of the receptors is a woman between 55 and 75 years old with COVID-19, enrolled during active disease.

The V call is TRBV5-4, the J call TRBJ2-7; 11 bases map to TRBD1. The CDR3 covers 15 residues. V gave up 4 bases and J gave up 3 bases; unmatched junction bases: 6. Germline V gene sequence: CDR1 SGHNT, CDR2 YYREEE (reference sequence). CDR3 sequence: CASSERTGGYYEQYF. The CDR3 nucleotides are TGTGCCAGCAGCGAGAGGACAGGGGGCTACTACGAGCAGTACTTC. Full variable domain (remainder filled in from reference TRBV5-4 and TRBJ2-7): ETGVTQSPTHLIKTRGQQVTLRCSSQSGHNTVSWYQQALGQGPQFIFQYYREEENGRGNFPPRFSGLQFPNYSSELNVNALELDDSALYLCASSERTGGYYEQYFGPGTRLTVT.

This chain links TRBV9 with TRBJ2-5, with D possibly being TRBD1 (5 bases). V lost 0 bases to trimming and J lost 5 bases, with 14 bases between them. Germline-derived CDR1 and CDR2 are SGDLS and YYNGEE. CDR3 length: 15 residues. This chain's CDR3 is CASSVVDGAGETQYF. Here the CDR3 DNA reads TGTGCCAGCAGCGTAGTCGATGGAGCAGGGGAGACCCAGTACTTC.

CDR3 nucleotide sequence: TGCAGCGTTGAACCGGGACTAGCTTTAGGAAGTGAGCAGTTCTTC. Translating gives CSVEPGLALGSEQFF. This sequence joins TRBV29-1 and TRBJ2-1, with 9 bases aligning to TRBD2. The V segment lost 2 bases and the J segment 9 bases; nucleotides outside the gene matches: 11. The CDR3 is made up of 15 amino acids. The germline gives CDR1 SQVTM, CDR2 ANQGSEA.

The chain is built from TRBV10-3 and TRBJ1-6; D is perhaps TRBD1 (5 bases). V lost 9 bases, J lost 1 base, and 16 bases lay in between. The CDR3 is made up of 16 amino acids. The germline V gene encodes CDR1 ENHRY and CDR2 SYGVKD. The CDR3: CAMAREGPSYNSPLHF. In DNA, the CDR3 is TGTGCCATGGCCAGGGAGGGCCCTTCCTATAATTCACCCCTCCACTTT.

V and J are TRBV3-1 (or the pseudogene TRBV3-2) and TRBJ2-3, with D possibly matching TRBD2 (5 bases). Trimming removed 1 base at V and 14 bases at J, with 13 bases between. The germline CDR1 and CDR2 sequences are LGHDT and YNNKEL (reference sequence). CDR3 length: 12 residues. The CDR3 loop is CASSQGTQFVYF. In DNA, the CDR3 is TGTGCCAGCAGCCAAGGGACTCAGTTTGTGTATTTT.

The chain combines TRBV28 with TRBJ1-2; a possible D gene is TRBD1 (5 bases). The CDR3 extends over 13 amino acids. Germline V gives CDR1 MDHEN, CDR2 SYDVKM. Trimming stripped 8 bases from V and 4 bases from J, with 14 bases between. DNA for the CDR3: TGTGCCAGCCAACGACAGAACTTCTATGGCTACACCTTC. Its protein is CASQRQNFYGYTF.

The chain combines TRBV5-6 with TRBJ1-1; 9 nucleotides align to TRBD1. Germline V CDR1 and CDR2: SGHDT, YYEEEE. The CDR3 contains 14 residues. V gave up 3 bases and J gave up 0 bases; unmatched junction bases: 0. DNA of the CDR3: TGTGCCAGCAGCTGGACAGGGGTGAACACTGAAGCTTTCTTT. Translated: CASSWTGVNTEAFF.

This clone has just a few counts. The chain employs TRBV4-1 and TRBJ1-1; D unresolved. This CDR3 is 17 amino acids long. The V and J ends lost 4 bases and 4 bases respectively, with 22 bases between them. Germline V gene sequence: CDR1 MGHRA, CDR2 YSYEKL. The CDR3 DNA reads TGCGCCAGCAGCCGTTTGGAGGGCCTGATCCGATCCACTGAAGCTTTCTTT. Translated: CASSRLEGLIRSTEAFF.

The chain links TRBV19 to TRBJ2-3, with D possibly being TRBD1 (5 bases). From germline, CDR1 is LNHDA and CDR2 SQIVND (reference sequence). This CDR3 has 12 residues. Between the trimmed V and J ends, which lost 1 base and 14 bases, there was a span of 13 bases. For the CDR3, the DNA is TGTGCCAGTAGTATAGGTCCAGGGTTGCTGTATTTT. It is translated as CASSIGPGLLYF.

This chain uses TRBV19 with TRBJ2-3; possible D gene TRBD2, 7 bases. This CDR3 is built from 17 residues. Between the trimmed V and J ends, which lost 6 bases and 2 bases, there was a span of 21 bases. Germline values: CDR1 LNHDA, CDR2 SQIVND (reference sequence). The CDR3 DNA reads as TGTGCCAGTAGCCCCTGGGGGCTAGCGGCCACCACAGATACGCAGTATTTT. Encoded protein: CASSPWGLAATTDTQYF.

The CDR3, as DNA: TGTGCCAGCAGCTTGCGACGGGACAGGGATGGAAACTATGGCTACACCTTC. It codes for CASSLRRDRDGNYGYTF. This chain links TRBV5-6 with TRBJ1-2, with TRBD1 matching over 9 bases. The J segment lost 2 bases and the V segment lost 1 base, leaving 9 bases of the junction unmatched. This CDR3 has 17 residues. Per the germline V gene, CDR1 is SGHDT and CDR2 is YYEEEE.

This sequence joins TRBV18 and TRBJ1-1; TRBD1 matches at 9 bases. The germline V gene encodes CDR1 KGHSH and CDR2 LQKENI. V trimming: 3 bases; J trimming: 1 base; junction bases outside the gene matches: 6. The CDR3 covers 16 residues. The CDR3 loop is CASSPPTGGSNTEAFF. CDR3 nucleotides: TGTGCCAGCTCACCCCCCACAGGGGGCTCGAACACTGAAGCTTTCTTT.

This clone has a handful of counts. The rearrangement uses TRBV5-6 and TRBJ1-1, with D unresolved. Trimming pared 2 bases from V and 3 bases from J, leaving 11 bases between. Germline lookup yields CDR1 SGHDT and CDR2 YYEEEE. The CDR3 is made up of 14 amino acids. As DNA, the CDR3 is TGTGCCAGCAGCTTCGCCGCCGGTGACACTGAAGCTTTCTTT. Translation gives CASSFAAGDTEAFF. The whole variable domain, filled in from reference TRBV5-6 and TRBJ1-1, reads DAGVTQSPTHLIKTRGQQVTLRCSPKSGHDTVSWYQQALGQGPQFIFQYYEEEERQRGNFPDRFSGHQFPNYSSELNVNALLLGDSALYLCASSFAAGDTEAFFGQGTRLTVV.

V is TRBV28 and J is TRBJ1-1; D gene ambiguous. Germline CDR1 reads MDHEN; CDR2 reads SYDVKM. The length of the CDR3 is 13 residues. The ends were cut back, 6 bases at V and 1 base at J, with 9 bases in the middle. The CDR3 is CASRTTKNTEAFF. The CDR3 DNA is TGTGCCAGCAGGACTACGAAGAACACTGAAGCTTTCTTT.

The rearrangement uses TRBV30 and TRBJ2-1; D possibly corresponds to TRBD1 (6 bases). Germline CDR1 is GTSNPN and CDR2 is SVGIG (reference sequence). Trimming cost V 3 bases and J 9 bases, with 9 bases left between them. The CDR3 runs 11 residues. The CDR3 nucleotides read TGTGCCTGGAGAGGGACATTTGAGCAGTTCTTC. It translates to CAWRGTFEQFF.